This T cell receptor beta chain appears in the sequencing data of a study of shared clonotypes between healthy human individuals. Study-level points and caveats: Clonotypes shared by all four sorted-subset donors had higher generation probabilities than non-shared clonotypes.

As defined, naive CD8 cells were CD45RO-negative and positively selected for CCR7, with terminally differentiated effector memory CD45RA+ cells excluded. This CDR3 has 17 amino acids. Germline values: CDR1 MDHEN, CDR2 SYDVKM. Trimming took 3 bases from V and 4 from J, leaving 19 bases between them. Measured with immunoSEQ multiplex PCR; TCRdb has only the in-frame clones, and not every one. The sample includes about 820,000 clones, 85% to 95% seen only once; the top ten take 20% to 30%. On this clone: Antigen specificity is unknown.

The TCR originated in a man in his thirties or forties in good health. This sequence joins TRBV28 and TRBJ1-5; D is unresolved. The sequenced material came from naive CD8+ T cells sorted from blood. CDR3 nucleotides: TGTGCCAGCAGTTTTGGGGAGGGCAGAGCCCTGAATCAGCCCCAGCATTTT. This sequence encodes CASSFGEGRALNQPQHF.